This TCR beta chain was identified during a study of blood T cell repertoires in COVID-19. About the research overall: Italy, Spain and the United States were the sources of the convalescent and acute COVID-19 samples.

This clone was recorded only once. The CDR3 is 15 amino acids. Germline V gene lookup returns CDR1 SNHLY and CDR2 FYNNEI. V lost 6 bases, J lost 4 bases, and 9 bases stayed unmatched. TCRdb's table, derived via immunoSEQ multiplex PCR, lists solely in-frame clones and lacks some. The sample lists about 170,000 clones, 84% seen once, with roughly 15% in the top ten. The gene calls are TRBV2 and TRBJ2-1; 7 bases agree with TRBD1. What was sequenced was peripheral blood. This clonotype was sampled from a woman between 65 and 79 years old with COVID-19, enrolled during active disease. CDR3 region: CASSVVRGSYNEQFF. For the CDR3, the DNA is TGTGCCAGCAGCGTTGTCAGGGGGAGTTACAATGAGCAGTTCTTC. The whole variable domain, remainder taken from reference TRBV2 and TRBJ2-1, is EPEVTQTPSHQVTQMGQEVILRCVPISNHLYFYWYRQILGQKVEFLVSFYNNEISEKSEIFDDQFSVERPDGSNFTLKIRSTKLEDSAMYFCASSVVRGSYNEQFFGPGTRLTVL.